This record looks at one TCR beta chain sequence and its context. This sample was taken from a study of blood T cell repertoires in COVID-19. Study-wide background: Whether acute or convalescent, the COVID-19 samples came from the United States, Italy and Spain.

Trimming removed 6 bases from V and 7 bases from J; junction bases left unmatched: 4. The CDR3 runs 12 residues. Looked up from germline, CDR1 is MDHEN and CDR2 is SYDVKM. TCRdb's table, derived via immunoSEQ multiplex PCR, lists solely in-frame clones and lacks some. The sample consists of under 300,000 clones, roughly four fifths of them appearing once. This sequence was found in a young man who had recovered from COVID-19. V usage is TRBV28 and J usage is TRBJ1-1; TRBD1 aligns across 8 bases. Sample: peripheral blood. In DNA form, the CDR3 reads TGTGCCAGCAGCGCAGGGGGCCTTGAAGCTTTCTTT. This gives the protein CASSAGGLEAFF.